Sequencing of this TCR beta chain was carried out in a study of cytomegalovirus exposure and HLA in healthy donors. Study conclusions and caveats: Accurate prediction of HLA-A and HLA-B alleles (for most subjects) was reportedly achieved from TCR beta sequences. Across donors, sequencing depth was assumed by presence/absence analyses to be roughly uniform.

The CDR3 covers 13 residues. Germline V gene data show CDR1 as SGHNT and CDR2 as YENEEA. Trimming cost V 5 bases and J 7 bases; bases outside gene matches: 5. 13 Jbeta primers and 60 Vbeta primers were used for the PCR. Produced via immunoSEQ multiplex PCR; TCRdb's table is partial and in-frame only. Of about 140,000 clones listed, around 70% are singletons. About this clone: Its specificity is not known.

Sequenced material: PBMCs. The TCR was taken from a woman aged 55-75 years in good health and CMV-seropositive. This rearrangement joins TRBV11-3 to TRBJ1-1, with TRBD1 matching over 9 bases. The DNA for the CDR3 is TGTGCCAGCAGCGAGGACAGGGGAGGTGAAGCTTTCTTT. This sequence encodes CASSEDRGGEAFF.